This TCR beta chain appears in the sequencing data of a study of identical twins. Findings and caveats of the study: In beta out-of-frame sequences, the excess sharing between twins was weaker.

Through template switching, a universal primer site was introduced, and the cDNA contained unique molecular identifiers. MiXCR, run by TCRdb on the 5' RACE reads, gives a single entry per CDR3 protein. Here the sample spans 690,000 or so distinct CDR3 sequences, less than 10% being singletons. Points on this clonotype: Its antigen is still unknown.

A further study also used this sample, focusing on yellow fever vaccine responses in identical twins.

The receptor's source is a woman between 18 and 29 years old in good health. The sample taken for sequencing was PBMCs.

The CDR3 reads CASSQDWRDAYNEQFF. CDR3 nucleotide sequence: TGCGCCAGCAGCCAAGATTGGCGGGACGCCTACAATGAGCAGTTCTTC. This chain uses TRBV4-1 with TRBJ2-1; D is possibly TRBD2 (6 bases). Germline loops: CDR1 MGHRA, CDR2 YSYEKL. The CDR3 totals 16 residues. The germline V and J ends were trimmed by 0 bases and 2 bases, with 11 bases remaining between them.